This is a list of T cell receptor beta chains from one sample in a study of blood T cells in healthy people across ages. Via MiXCR, TCRdb re-called the 5' RACE reads, giving one row per CDR3 protein. The table records 700,000 or so distinct CDR3 sequences, about a fifth of them present only once. The source material was blood. The receptors stem from a man between 65 and 85 years old in good health. CDR3s include the opening cysteine and the closing phenylalanine or tryptophan. Each record gives: V gene, clone size, D gene, CDR3 protein. A D gene is named only where the DNA matches it firmly. The listing skips clone size in some rows; elsewhere it reads once, few, many or a size class.

v_gene: TRBV7-2; abundance: few; d_gene: TRBD2; CDR3aa: CASSPRLASSETQYF
v_gene: TRBV7-2; abundance: .; d_gene: .; CDR3aa: CASSLELGGGTEAFF
v_gene: TRBV4-2; abundance: .; d_gene: TRBD2; CDR3aa: CASSQVGLVDEQFF
v_gene: TRBV10-3; abundance: .; d_gene: .; CDR3aa: CAINEDGLGTDTQYF
v_gene: TRBV6-6; abundance: few; d_gene: .; CDR3aa: CASSYGTTPPLHF
v_gene: TRBV27; abundance: .; d_gene: .; CDR3aa: CASSFRGQTNEKLFF
v_gene: TRBV20-1; abundance: few; d_gene: TRBD2; CDR3aa: CSAREGAGGPMGNEQFF
v_gene: TRBV19; abundance: few; d_gene: TRBD1; CDR3aa: CASRTQGASSYEQYF
v_gene: TRBV20-1; abundance: few; d_gene: .; CDR3aa: CSARDGREVTDEQFF
v_gene: TRBV12-3/TRBV12-4; abundance: .; d_gene: TRBD2; CDR3aa: CASSSGLERDTQYF
v_gene: TRBV7-9; abundance: .; d_gene: .; CDR3aa: CASSLVLTGPNEAFF
v_gene: TRBV11-2; abundance: .; d_gene: .; CDR3aa: CASSLDGLFNSPLHF
v_gene: TRBV6-5; abundance: .; d_gene: TRBD1; CDR3aa: CTSSYSSRGSNQPQHF
v_gene: TRBV7-8; abundance: .; d_gene: TRBD2; CDR3aa: CASSLVASGPGTQYF
v_gene: TRBV20-1; abundance: many; d_gene: TRBD2; CDR3aa: CSASGLAGSSYEQYF
v_gene: TRBV29-1; abundance: few; d_gene: .; CDR3aa: CSVVRGGGTEAFF
v_gene: TRBV7-2; abundance: few; d_gene: TRBD2; CDR3aa: CASSSTVAGAYNEQFF
v_gene: TRBV11-1; abundance: .; d_gene: TRBD1; CDR3aa: CASSLRPGTGGQETQYF
v_gene: TRBV11-2; abundance: .; d_gene: TRBD2; CDR3aa: CAGSLVSGGETQYF
v_gene: TRBV3-1; abundance: .; d_gene: .; CDR3aa: CASSQVTRTLSYEQYF
v_gene: TRBV5-1; abundance: .; d_gene: TRBD1; CDR3aa: CASSLEGAQDQPQHF
v_gene: TRBV7-2; abundance: .; d_gene: .; CDR3aa: CASSLREIRYNEQFF
v_gene: TRBV15; abundance: few; d_gene: .; CDR3aa: CATSRDLALNGHTF
v_gene: TRBV29-1; abundance: .; d_gene: .; CDR3aa: CSAQFGGSGANVLTF
v_gene: TRBV5-1; abundance: .; d_gene: TRBD2; CDR3aa: CASSQTSGGSLNEQFF
v_gene: TRBV18; abundance: few; d_gene: .; CDR3aa: CASSPPSLGGEKLFF
v_gene: TRBV11-2; abundance: few; d_gene: .; CDR3aa: CASSAARSTANNEQFF
v_gene: TRBV20-1; abundance: few; d_gene: TRBD2; CDR3aa: CSATPSGPQETQYF
v_gene: TRBV7-3; abundance: once; d_gene: .; CDR3aa: CASSLRGGSYGYTF
v_gene: TRBV25-1; abundance: few; d_gene: TRBD1; CDR3aa: CASSAHRDSQETQYF
v_gene: TRBV10-3; abundance: .; d_gene: .; CDR3aa: CAISEPVGLGYEQYF
v_gene: TRBV10-1; abundance: many; d_gene: .; CDR3aa: CASSDTAQETQYF
v_gene: TRBV6-5; abundance: few; d_gene: .; CDR3aa: CASSYSGRTFGTQYF
v_gene: TRBV18; abundance: .; d_gene: .; CDR3aa: CASSPYRGGNNEQFF
v_gene: TRBV3-1; abundance: .; d_gene: .; CDR3aa: CASSRRRLGGANVLTF
v_gene: TRBV6-6; abundance: few; d_gene: .; CDR3aa: CASSYQERTVPETQYF
v_gene: TRBV28; abundance: .; d_gene: TRBD1; CDR3aa: CASSATQGAGTGELFF
v_gene: TRBV10-3; abundance: few; d_gene: .; CDR3aa: CAKTLPGSRESQETQYF
v_gene: TRBV11-2; abundance: .; d_gene: TRBD1; CDR3aa: CASSLAGQGATF
v_gene: TRBV7-9; abundance: .; d_gene: TRBD1; CDR3aa: CASSPSDRGYGYTF
v_gene: TRBV5-1; abundance: few; d_gene: .; CDR3aa: CASSFEPGNTGELFF
v_gene: TRBV7-9; abundance: few; d_gene: .; CDR3aa: CASSTLGPLGGYTF
v_gene: TRBV12-3/TRBV12-4; abundance: .; d_gene: .; CDR3aa: CASSAGINYGYTF
v_gene: TRBV7-2; abundance: .; d_gene: .; CDR3aa: CASSLNWRPSAGNEKLFF
v_gene: TRBV28; abundance: .; d_gene: TRBD1; CDR3aa: CASSLLRGQGQETQYF
v_gene: TRBV12-3/TRBV12-4; abundance: few; d_gene: .; CDR3aa: CASSFGGWRTEAFF
v_gene: TRBV7-8; abundance: .; d_gene: .; CDR3aa: CASSLDAMGNTEAFF
v_gene: TRBV7-2; abundance: few; d_gene: .; CDR3aa: CASSLESGGNYEQYF
v_gene: TRBV5-1; abundance: .; d_gene: .; CDR3aa: CASSLDITNYGYTF
v_gene: TRBV11-2; abundance: .; d_gene: TRBD2; CDR3aa: CASSRTRNTDTQYF
v_gene: TRBV12-3/TRBV12-4; abundance: .; d_gene: TRBD1; CDR3aa: CASTRRAGGGYTF
v_gene: TRBV6-5; abundance: .; d_gene: .; CDR3aa: CASSPQTGRAKNIQYF
v_gene: TRBV20-1; abundance: once; d_gene: .; CDR3aa: CSASETGPSYEQYF